The present entry profiles one T cell receptor (beta chain) with its context. As yet, its antigen is unknown. Individuals with alopecia areata gave both lesional scalp punch biopsies and peripheral blood for collection. This record comes from a study of CD8+ T cells in alopecia areata. General observations from the study: Higher clonality than in normal scalp was seen in lesional scalp, especially alopecia totalis/universalis.

After isolation, RNA underwent reverse transcription to generate cDNA as the sequencing template. Profiled with immunoSEQ multiplex PCR; TCRdb holds only in-frame clones, not every one. The sample contains about 150,000 clones, about 51% of which appear only once. The sequence was collected from a human donor with alopecia areata. The source material was CD8+ T cells sorted from blood, sampled at week 0.

CDR3 loop: CAWSRTSGYNEQFF. The CDR3 DNA is TGTGCCTGGAGCCGGACTAGCGGGTACAATGAGCAGTTCTTC. V and J are TRBV30 and TRBJ2-1; 11 nucleotides match TRBD2. This CDR3 has 14 residues. Looked up from germline, CDR1 is GTSNPN and CDR2 is SVGIG (reference sequence). Trimming took 3 bases from V and 4 from J; bases not matched to a gene: 2. Full variable domain (rest looked up from reference TRBV30 and TRBJ2-1): SQTIHQWPATLVQPVGSPLSLECTVEGTSNPNLYWYRQAAGRGLQLLFYSVGIGQISSEVPQNLSASRPQDRQFILSSKKLLLSDSGFYLCAWSRTSGYNEQFFGPGTRLTVL.